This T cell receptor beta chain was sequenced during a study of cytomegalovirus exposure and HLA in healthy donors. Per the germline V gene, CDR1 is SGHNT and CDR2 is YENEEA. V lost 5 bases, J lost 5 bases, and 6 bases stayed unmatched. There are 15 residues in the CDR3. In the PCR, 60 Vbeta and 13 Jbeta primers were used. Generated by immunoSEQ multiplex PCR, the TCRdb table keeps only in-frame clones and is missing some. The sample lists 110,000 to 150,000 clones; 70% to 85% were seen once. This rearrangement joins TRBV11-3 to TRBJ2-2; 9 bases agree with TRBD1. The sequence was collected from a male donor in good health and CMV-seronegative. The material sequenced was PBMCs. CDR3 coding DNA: TGTGCCAGCAGCACAACGGGACAGGGTACCGGGGAGCTGTTTTTT. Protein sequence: CASSTTGQGTGELFF. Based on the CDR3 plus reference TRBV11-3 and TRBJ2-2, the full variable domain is EAGVVQSPRYKIIEKKQPVAFWCNPISGHNTLYWYLQNLGQGPELLIRYENEEAVDDSQLPKDRFSAERLKGVDSTLKIQPAELGDSAVYLCASSTTGQGTGELFFGEGSRLTVL.